This TCR beta chain was recovered during a study of T cells in localized non-small cell lung cancer. Findings and limits, study-wide: There was higher T cell clonality in uninvolved adjacent lung than in tumor, and it was highest there. Only one tumor region went through sequencing, so heterogeneity may still be there. Elevated circulating T cell density in blood was associated with longer overall survival.

Profiling relied on immunoSEQ multiplex PCR, and the TCRdb table lists in-frame clones only, not all of them. The sample contains about 26,000 clones, 85% to 95% of which appear only once. The CDR3 length is 16 residues. The V gene end was trimmed by 4 bases and the J gene end by 2 bases; junction bases not matched to a gene: 7. Germline values: CDR1 SGHRS, CDR2 YFSETQ. In the case of this clone: Its antigen is currently unknown.

The clonotype originates from a female donor of 60 years or more with stage II squamous cell lung carcinoma. V usage is TRBV5-1 and J usage is TRBJ2-7; 12 bases agree with TRBD2. The specimen comprised peripheral blood, sampled before any cancer treatment. CDR3 bases: TGCGCCAGCAGCCCTGGGGGACTAGCGGGCCCCTACGAGCAGTACTTC. This sequence encodes CASSPGGLAGPYEQYF.